What follows describes a single T cell receptor (beta chain). The antigen is undetermined. Unmatched junction bases numbered 10, after V lost 5 bases and J lost 3 bases. The CDR3 spans 17 residues. The germline V gene encodes CDR1 MDHEN and CDR2 SYDVKM. PCR used 60 Vbeta primers and 13 Jbeta primers. Per the study methods: Around 12 million of some 80 million unique TCR beta chains were shared, per a later count. Profiled with immunoSEQ multiplex PCR; TCRdb holds only in-frame clones, not every one. The DNA gave D and trimming, while V, J and clone size come from that table. The sample holds over 200,000 clones, more than 75% seen once. This sample stems from a study of cytomegalovirus exposure and HLA in healthy donors. On the study more broadly: HLA-typed donors were the source of 83 million or so unique TCRs held in an early data release.

General observations from the study: Roughly uniform sequencing depth across donors was assumed, possibly incorrectly. Fewer than 20,000 TCR beta sequences were associated with HLA alleles at 0.05 false discovery rate in a later analysis.

Material: PBMCs. This receptor was obtained from a human donor in good health. The chain combines TRBV28 with TRBJ2-6, with 7 bases fitting TRBD1. The CDR3 sequence is CASSPPLGQVGANVLTF. The CDR3 nucleotides read TGTGCCAGCAGTCCTCCCCTTGGACAGGTTGGGGCCAACGTCCTGACTTTC.